What follows is one T cell receptor beta chain and its context. The antigen remains undetermined. The ends lost 4 bases at V and 1 base at J; junction bases unmatched: 13. This CDR3 contains 19 residues. CDR1 and CDR2 from the germline V gene are SGHRS and YFSETQ. This entry is derived from a study of cytomegalovirus exposure and HLA in healthy donors. Broader study findings: The classifier, whose performance was assessed in both the original and validation cohorts, reportedly diagnosed cytomegalovirus status with high specificity and sensitivity. Researchers reported that a few CMV-associated chains were confirmed in vitro as CMV antigen-specific.

Primers: 60 Vbeta forward and 13 Jbeta reverse. The data were produced by immunoSEQ multiplex PCR, yet TCRdb's version contains in-frame clones alone and is incomplete. The sample has some 83,000 clones; approximately 75% are singletons. The chain carries TRBV5-1 and TRBJ2-2, with 10 bases aligning to TRBD2. This TCR derives from a man in his sixties in good health and CMV-seronegative. The sequenced sample consisted of PBMCs. The CDR3 sequence: CASSRSGGTSLLNTGELFF. CDR3 nucleotide sequence: TGCGCCAGCAGCCGTAGCGGGGGGACTTCCCTATTGAACACCGGGGAGCTGTTTTTT.